This paragraph reports one TCR beta chain. In the authors' methods: Estimation of nucleated cell counts was performed using reference gene primer amplification. Assay used: immunoSEQ multiplex PCR; TCRdb lists only in-frame clones, some missing. Clone size and the V and J calls come from that table; the DNA yielded D and trimming. The sample gives about 180,000 clones, about 83% of which show up once; roughly 20% is in the top ten. The data belong to a study of blood T cell repertoires in COVID-19. Across the whole study: Some COVID-19 samples were acute and others convalescent; all came from the United States, Italy and Spain. Sample material is recorded as cDNA or gDNA derived from T cells, B-cell-depleted T cells, or PBMCs.

This receptor was taken from a person between 65 and 79 years old with COVID-19, enrolled during active disease. The sample consisted of peripheral blood.

As DNA, the CDR3 is TGTGCCAGCAGTTACCAGGCGCTAAAGGATGGTGAGCAGTTCTTC. It specifies CASSYQALKDGEQFF. The chain uses TRBV6-2 or TRBV6-3 and TRBJ2-1, with D uncertain. Germline CDR1 and CDR2: MNHEY and SVGEGT. This CDR3 spans 15 amino acids. V was cut by 2 bases and J by 9 bases, with 17 bases left in between.